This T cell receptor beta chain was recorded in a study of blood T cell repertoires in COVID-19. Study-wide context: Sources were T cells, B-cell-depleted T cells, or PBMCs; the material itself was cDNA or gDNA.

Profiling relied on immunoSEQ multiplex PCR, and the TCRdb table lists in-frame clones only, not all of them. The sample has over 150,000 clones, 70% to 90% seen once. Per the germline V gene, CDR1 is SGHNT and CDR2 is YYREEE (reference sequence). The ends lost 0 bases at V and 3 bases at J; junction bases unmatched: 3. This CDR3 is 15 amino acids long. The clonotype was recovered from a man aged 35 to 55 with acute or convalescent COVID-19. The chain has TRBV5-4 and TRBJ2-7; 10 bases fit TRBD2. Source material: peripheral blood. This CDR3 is CASSLVSGGVYEQYF. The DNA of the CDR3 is TGTGCCAGCAGCTTGGTGAGCGGGGGGGTCTACGAGCAGTACTTC.